The 3 T cell receptor beta chains presented below share a single source sample, sequenced in a study of blood T cell repertoires in COVID-19. The data were produced by immunoSEQ multiplex PCR, yet TCRdb's version contains in-frame clones alone and is incomplete. The table includes 45,000 to 50,000 clones, 83% detected once. Input material: peripheral blood. These receptors were collected from a man older than 75 in a cohort sampled during active COVID-19.

This rearrangement joins TRBV7-9 to TRBJ1-1; 7 bases line up with TRBD1. The CDR3 has 14 residues. Losses at the gene ends were 6 bases for V and 4 bases for J; bases not matched to a gene: 8. Per germline, CDR1 SEHNR and CDR2 FQNEAQ (reference sequence). The CDR3 here is CASSQGGWGTEAFF. CDR3 in DNA: TGTGCCAGCAGTCAAGGGGGCTGGGGCACTGAAGCTTTCTTT.

The rearrangement links TRBV10-3 to TRBJ2-5, with D possibly matching TRBD2 (6 bases). This CDR3 is 13 amino acids long. Between the trimmed V and J ends, which lost 8 bases and 1 base, there was a span of 11 bases. Germline V lookup: CDR1 ENHRY, CDR2 SYGVKD. CDR3 DNA sequence: TGTGCCATCGGGAGGCTGGGCCAAGAGACCCAGTACTTC. This sequence encodes CAIGRLGQETQYF.

A single count supports this clone. This sequence joins TRBV28 and TRBJ2-2, with no clear D. The germline CDR1 and CDR2 sequences are MDHEN and SYDVKM. Trimming shortened V by 6 bases and J by 6 bases, and 20 bases separated the two germline ends. The CDR3 contains 16 residues. The chain's CDR3 is CASSPPGATTPGELFF. CDR3 bases: TGTGCCAGCAGCCCACCCGGAGCCACTACCCCCGGGGAGCTGTTTTTT.